Described below is a single T cell receptor beta chain sequence and its context. What it binds is unknown. These data come from a study of beta chain features in type 1 diabetes. As for the study in general: Age, gender and cell yields were alike across patients and healthy donors.

Sequencing targeted expressed TCRB transcripts, as all isolated RNA had been reverse transcribed. Assay used: immunoSEQ multiplex PCR; TCRdb lists only in-frame clones, some missing. The profile shows about 160,000 clones, 7% to 9% of them singletons. The CDR3 spans 14 residues. The V gene lost 5 bases and the J gene lost 7 bases, with 15 bases spanning the gap. The germline CDR1 and CDR2 sequences are SGHTA and FQGNSA. Regarding the study as a whole: When Type 1 diabetes patients were examined, their TCRB CDR3s proved moderately but significantly shorter in all four CD4+ subsets. More deletions and fewer insertions at VDJ junctions were found in patients with type 1 diabetes. Cells that show high TCR expression could be over-represented by cDNA sequencing.

V gene TRBV7-2 combines with J gene TRBJ2-4; a weak D match, TRBD2 (7 bases). The sample comprised central memory CD4+ T cells from blood. The TCR was taken from a man between 18 and 35 years old with type 1 diabetes. In DNA form, the CDR3 reads TGTGCCAGCAGCCAAAGGGGGGGCAGGAACATTCAGTACTTC. It encodes CASSQRGGRNIQYF.